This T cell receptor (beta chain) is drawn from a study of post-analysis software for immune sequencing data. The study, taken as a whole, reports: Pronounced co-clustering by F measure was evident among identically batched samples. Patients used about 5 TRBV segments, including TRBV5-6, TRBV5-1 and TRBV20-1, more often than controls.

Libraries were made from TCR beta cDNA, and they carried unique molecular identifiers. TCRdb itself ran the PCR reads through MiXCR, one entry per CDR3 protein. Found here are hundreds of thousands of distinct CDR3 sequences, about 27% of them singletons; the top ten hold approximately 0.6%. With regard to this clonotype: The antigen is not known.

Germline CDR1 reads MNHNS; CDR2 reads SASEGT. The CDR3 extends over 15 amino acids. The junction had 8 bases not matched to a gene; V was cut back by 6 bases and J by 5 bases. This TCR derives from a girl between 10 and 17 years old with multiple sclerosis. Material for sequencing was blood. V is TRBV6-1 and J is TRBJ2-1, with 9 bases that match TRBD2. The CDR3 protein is CASSRGASGDNEQFF. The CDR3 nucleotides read TGTGCCAGCAGCCGCGGGGCTAGCGGGGACAATGAGCAGTTCTTC.